The present TCR beta chain was sequenced within a study of T cell responses to AZD1222 COVID-19 vaccine. CDR3 size: 11 residues. V was cut by 8 bases and J by 4 bases, with 9 bases left in between. As concerns this clone: Its target is unknown.

Regarding the study as a whole: Rises in breadth and depth of Spike-specific TCRs came after two AZD1222 doses. Distributed over spike, vaccine-associated CD4 TCRs predominated at 160-218 and 743-854. Of the AZD1222 recipients, only 5 to 7 were seropositive at baseline. Donors were chiefly white British, with a greater number of females, and clonal diversity was perhaps underestimated.

The method was immunoSEQ multiplex PCR; TCRdb's version includes in-frame clones alone and lacks a portion of them. The sample has under 150,000 clones, about 92% seen once. The receptor comes from an adult in good health. This sequence joins TRBV5-3 and TRBJ1-2; D unresolved. TRBV5-3 belongs to the ORF category, with a function that is uncertain. The material sequenced was peripheral blood, taken on day 0 of AZD1222 vaccination. The CDR3 DNA is TGTGCCAGTCTTGGCTTCTATGGCTACACCTTC. This translates into CASLGFYGYTF.